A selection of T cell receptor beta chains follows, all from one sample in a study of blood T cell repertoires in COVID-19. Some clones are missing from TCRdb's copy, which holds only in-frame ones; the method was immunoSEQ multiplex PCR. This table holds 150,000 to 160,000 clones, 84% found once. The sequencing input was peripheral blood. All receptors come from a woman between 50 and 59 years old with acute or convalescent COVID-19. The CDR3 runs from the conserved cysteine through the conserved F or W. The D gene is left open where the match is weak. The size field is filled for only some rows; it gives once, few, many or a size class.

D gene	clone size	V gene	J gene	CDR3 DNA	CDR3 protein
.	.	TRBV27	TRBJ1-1	TGTGCCAGCAGTTTAGGGGCAGGGTCGTACACTGAAGCTTTCTTT	CASSLGAGSYTEAFF
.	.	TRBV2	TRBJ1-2	TGTGCCAGCAGTGAAGAGGCACAGGCTAACTATGGCTACACCTTC	CASSEEAQANYGYTF
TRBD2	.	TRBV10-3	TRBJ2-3	TGTGCCAGCCGCACTAGCGGGAGGGCCTGGGAAGATACGCAGTATTTT	CASRTSGRAWEDTQYF
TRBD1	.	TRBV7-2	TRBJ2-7	TGTGCCAGCAGCTTGGGACAGGGGCCTAACGAGCAGTACTTC	CASSLGQGPNEQYF
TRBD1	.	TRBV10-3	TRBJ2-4	TGTGCCATCAGCGAGGGACAGCCTTACAAAAACATTCAGTACTTC	CAISEGQPYKNIQYF
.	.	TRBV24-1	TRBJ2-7	TGTGCCACCGGACAGCCTTACTCCTACGAGCAGTACTTC	CATGQPYSYEQYF
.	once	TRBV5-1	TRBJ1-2	TGCGCCAGCAGCGATCCCGGGGTCGGAGGCTACACCTTC	CASSDPGVGGYTF
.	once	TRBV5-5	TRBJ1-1	TGTGCCAGCAGCTCGTCTAATTACGGCGGTGAAGCTTTCTTT	CASSSSNYGGEAFF
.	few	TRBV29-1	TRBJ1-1	TGCAGCGTTGTATCACCGAGGAACACTGAAGCTTTCTTT	CSVVSPRNTEAFF
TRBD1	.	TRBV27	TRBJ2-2	TGTGCCAGCAGCCCACAGGGGGAAGAGCGGACCGGGGAGCTGTTTTTT	CASSPQGEERTGELFF
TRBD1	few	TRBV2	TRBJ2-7	TGTGCCAGCAGGGGACAGGGGGAGCAGTACTTC	CASRGQGEQYF
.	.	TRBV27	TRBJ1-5	TGTGCCAGCAGTTTTGAAACAGGGATTCAGCCCCAGCATTTT	CASSFETGIQPQHF
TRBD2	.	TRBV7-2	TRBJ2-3	TGTGCCAGCAGCTTATACAGCGGGGGAGATACGCAGTATTTT	CASSLYSGGDTQYF